These 9 T cell receptor beta chains were all obtained from the same sample, sequenced in a study of Graves' ophthalmopathy and Graves' hyperthyroidism. RNA transcripts yielded amplified TCR beta CDR3 regions. HTBI primers served in a first-round RT-PCR, which a second-round multiplex PCR followed. Each CDR3 protein gets one entry after TCRdb re-called the multiplex PCR reads with MiXCR. The sample consists of almost 400,000 distinct CDR3 sequences, around 16% of them appearing once. The sequencing sample was made of peripheral blood. These receptors came from a woman between 18 and 29 years old with Graves' ophthalmopathy.

The sample holds many counts of this clonotype. The chain recombines TRBV6-2 or TRBV6-3 with TRBJ2-7; D call uncertain. V dropped 4 bases and J dropped 0 bases, with 19 bases sitting between them. Germline V CDR1 and CDR2: MNHEY, SVGEGT. The CDR3 has 17 residues. The CDR3 region is CASSSRWVTPISYEQYF. The CDR3 nucleotides read TGTGCCAGCAGTTCGCGTTGGGTTACTCCAATCTCCTACGAGCAGTACTTC.

The gene calls are TRBV6-1 and TRBJ1-2; TRBD1 matches at 9 bases. Unmatched junction bases numbered 10, after V lost 6 bases and J lost 8 bases. Germline assignment: CDR1 MNHNS and CDR2 SASEGT. This CDR3 region has 14 residues. This CDR3 reads CASRGGQGPLGYTF. CDR3 coding DNA: TGTGCCAGCAGGGGGGGACAGGGACCTCTGGGCTACACCTTC.

At least ten counts were recorded for this clonotype. The chain carries TRBV12-3 or TRBV12-4 and TRBJ1-5; D is ambiguous. The CDR3 contains 14 residues. Trimming took 6 bases from V and 0 from J, leaving 9 bases between them. DNA of the CDR3: TGTGCCAGCAGCACGGACGGTAGCAATCAGCCCCAGCATTTT. This gives the protein CASSTDGSNQPQHF.

This clonotype occurred many times. The J gene is TRBJ1-5, the V gene TRBV6-2 or TRBV6-3, with 8 positions matching TRBD1. V shed 6 bases and J 2 bases; nucleotides not matched to a gene: 3. CDR1 and CDR2 from the germline V gene are MNHEY and SVGEGT. CDR3 length: 14 residues. CDR3 sequence (DNA): TGTGCCAGCAGATCGACAGGGGGCAATCAGCCCCAGCATTTT. Its protein product is CASRSTGGNQPQHF.

In its sample, this clonotype was seen many times. This chain joins TRBV6-5 and TRBJ1-5, with D perhaps TRBD1 (5 bases). The germline V gene encodes CDR1 MNHEY and CDR2 SVGAGI. The CDR3 covers 14 residues. The ends were cut back, 2 bases at V and 9 bases at J, with 14 bases in the middle. The CDR3 spells CASSYREGKWPQHF. The CDR3 DNA reads as TGTGCCAGCAGTTACAGGGAGGGGAAGTGGCCCCAGCATTTT.

This clonotype was counted many times. The junction differs from germline at one of its ends, possibly a read error. This chain links TRBV11-2 with TRBJ2-7; unclear D gene. The CDR3 has 17 residues. Germline CDR1 is SGHAT and CDR2 is FQNNGV. CDR3 amino acids: CASSLVSLSRHSYEQYF. The DNA of the CDR3 is TGTGCCAGCAGTTTAGTATCCCTTTCGAGACACTCCTACGAGCAGTACTTC.

This clonotype was recorded a few times. The rearrangement links TRBV28 to TRBJ1-3; D not resolved. Germline CDR1 MDHEN, CDR2 SYDVKM. The CDR3 is made up of 15 amino acids. V was clipped by 1 base and J by 0 bases, with 7 bases between them. CDR3 DNA: TGTGCCAGCAGTTTATCGGTCTTCTCTGGAAACACCATATATTTT. Its translation: CASSLSVFSGNTIYF.

Ten or more counts support this clonotype. The V and J genes are TRBV6-5 and TRBJ1-3; no clear D. Trimming removed 4 bases at V and 0 bases at J, with 7 bases between. CDR1 and CDR2 from the germline V gene are MNHEY and SVGAGI. CDR3 length: 14 residues. The CDR3 is CASSLRTSGNTIYF. CDR3 nucleotide sequence: TGTGCCAGCAGTTTGAGAACCTCTGGAAACACCATATATTTT.

This clonotype was recorded many times. The rearrangement links TRBV27 to TRBJ2-2; D possibly corresponds to TRBD2 (5 bases). Trimming removed 5 bases from V and 2 bases from J, with 18 bases in between. Germline V gene sequence: CDR1 MNHEY, CDR2 SMNVEV (reference sequence). This CDR3 is built from 17 residues. Written as DNA, the CDR3 is TGTGCCAGCAGTCCAACTATGGACTTAGTAAACACCGGGGAGCTGTTTTTT. As protein: CASSPTMDLVNTGELFF.